This note documents a single T cell receptor beta chain sequence. The target antigen is unknown. This sample is drawn from a study of cytomegalovirus exposure and HLA in healthy donors. Study-level results: Researchers catalogued some 160 TCR beta chains as cytomegalovirus-associated. Rarity held for most TCR sequences, but there were some public TCRs that occurred in many donors.

Profiling relied on immunoSEQ multiplex PCR, and the TCRdb table lists in-frame clones only, not all of them. The data show about 150,000 clones, with 70% to 90% seen just once and 5.5% to 7% held by the top ten. The CDR3 totals 14 residues. Germline CDR1 is MGHRA and CDR2 is YSYEKL. Between the trimmed V and J ends, which lost 3 bases and 0 bases, there was a span of 6 bases. The donors were part of the validation cohort of more than 90 subjects. That cohort was separate from the first cohort, which comprised about 730 subjects. V usage is TRBV4-1 and J usage is TRBJ2-1, with no clear D. The sequencing input was PBMCs. The TCR originated in a woman in her thirties in good health and CMV-seropositive. This CDR3 reads CASSHRFSYNEQFF. CDR3 DNA sequence: TGCGCCAGCAGCCACAGGTTCTCCTACAATGAGCAGTTCTTC.